This TCR beta chain was sequenced in a study of T cells after posttransplantation cyclophosphamide. Method: immunoSEQ multiplex PCR; TCRdb's copy keeps in-frame clones and lacks some. The sample yields roughly 42,000 clones, without any singletons. A few counts support this clone. Its antigen is as yet unknown. Study-wide points: Later post-transplant blood repertoires were often dominated by donor CD8+ memory clones. TRB clonality was highly associated with recipient CMV seropositivity and reactivation.

Germline V lookup: CDR1 MDHEN, CDR2 SYDVKM. V lost 4 bases, J lost 8 bases, and 17 bases lay in between. The CDR3 covers 14 residues. This clonotype was obtained from a woman in her forties or fifties in good health and a related stem cell transplant donor. This chain joins TRBV28 and TRBJ1-2, with D tentatively TRBD1 (6 bases). Sequences were obtained from PBMCs. CDR3 protein: CASSSRQAWRGYTF. CDR3 DNA: TGTGCCAGCAGTTCCCGACAGGCTTGGAGGGGCTACACCTTC.